Presented here are 21 T cell receptor beta chains from one specimen sequenced in a study of T cell responses to AZD1222 COVID-19 vaccine (dated by TCRdb to the early 2020s). The time point label, read with the paper, signifies: sample from adult after SARS-CoV-2 infection, after symptom onset. Library generation was performed with the immunoSEQ multiplex PCR assay. Drawn from immuneACCESS, this table holds only the in-frame rearrangements with V and J called that TCRdb kept. Clones are partly lost; checked studies trace under half to an unresolved V gene and leave the rest unexplained. For this sample the table gives 140,000 or so clones, of which roughly 93% were detected only once. The top ten clonotypes cover 10% to 15% of the sample. The material was peripheral blood, obtained after recovery from COVID-19. These receptors all come from an adult who had recovered from COVID-19.

V gene TRBV12-3 or TRBV12-4 combines with J gene TRBJ2-1; D might be TRBD1 or TRBD2, each matching 5 bases. The CDR3 has 13 residues. V lost 7 bases and J lost 3, with 10 bases in between. In DNA, the CDR3 is TGTGCCAGCATGGGACCCCTCTACAATGAGCAGTTCTTC. Its protein product is CASMGPLYNEQFF.

This clone was seen only once. The chain employs TRBV5-1 and TRBJ2-2; D is tentatively TRBD1 or TRBD2 (5 bases each). The CDR3 extends over 17 amino acids. CDR1 and CDR2 (germline): SGHRS, YFSETQ. The ends were cut back, 4 bases at V and 0 bases at J, with 16 bases in the middle. The CDR3 nucleotides are TGCGCCAGCAGCCGAATAACCGGGACGCCGAACACCGGGGAGCTGTTTTTT. Encoded protein: CASSRITGTPNTGELFF.

V gene TRBV3-1 (or the pseudogene TRBV3-2) combines with J gene TRBJ2-2, with D tentatively TRBD1 (6 bases). V shed 2 bases and J shed 6 bases, with 13 bases lying between them. Germline CDR1 and CDR2: LGHDT and YNNKEL (reference sequence). The CDR3 runs 15 residues. CDR3 sequence reads: CASSQLSGVPGELFF. For the CDR3, the DNA is TGTGCCAGCAGCCAACTATCAGGGGTCCCCGGGGAGCTGTTTTTT.

This clone has just a few counts. CDR3 in amino acids: CATSREGGLYNEQFF. Written as DNA, the CDR3 is TGTGCCACCAGCAGAGAAGGGGGACTTTACAATGAGCAGTTCTTC. V is TRBV15 and J is TRBJ2-1; tentatively, D is TRBD1 or TRBD2 (6 bases each). V lost 0 bases and J lost 4, with 10 bases in between. The CDR3 is 15 amino acids. Germline loops: CDR1 LNHNV, CDR2 YYDKDF (reference sequence). The variable domain in full, completed from reference TRBV15 and TRBJ2-1, reads DAMVIQNPRYQVTQFGKPVTLSCSQTLNHNVMYWYQQKSSQAPKLLFHYYDKDFNNEADTPDNFQSRRPNTSFCFLDIRSPGLGDTAMYLCATSREGGLYNEQFFGPGTRLTVL.

V is TRBV29-1 and J is TRBJ1-1; D possibly corresponds to TRBD1 (5 bases). This CDR3 comprises 16 residues. CDR1 SQVTM and CDR2 ANQGSEA come from the germline V gene. V lost 7 bases to trimming and J lost 0 bases, with 21 bases between them. The CDR3 DNA sequence: TGCAGCGCCTCACCCGGGACCTCCCTTATGAACACTGAAGCTTTCTTT. It yields the protein CSASPGTSLMNTEAFF.

The gene calls are TRBV5-1 and TRBJ2-7, with D uncertain. Germline V gives CDR1 SGHRS, CDR2 YFSETQ. V was pared by 0 bases and J by 5 bases, with 3 bases between. The CDR3 consists of 11 residues. The CDR3 nucleotides read TGCGCCAGCAGCTTGGGGAACGAGCAGTACTTC. It is translated as CASSLGNEQYF.

This clone was seen just once. The chain joins TRBV28 to TRBJ1-4; D is unclear. Trimming pared 6 bases from V and 0 bases from J, leaving 14 bases between. Per the germline V gene, CDR1 is MDHEN and CDR2 is SYDVKM. The CDR3 has 16 amino acids. The CDR3 is CASSDPPGATNEKLFF. CDR3 coding DNA: TGTGCCAGCAGCGACCCCCCGGGTGCAACTAATGAAAAACTGTTTTTT.

The rearrangement joins TRBV5-1 to TRBJ2-7, with D possibly matching TRBD1 (5 bases). The germline V gene has CDR1 SGHRS and CDR2 YFSETQ. CDR3 length equals 14 residues. With 0 bases removed from V and 1 base from J, the gap between germline ends came to 8 bases. The CDR3 DNA reads as TGCGCCAGCAGCTTGGCTCAGGGATCCTACGAGCAGTACTTC. Translating it yields CASSLAQGSYEQYF. The variable domain in full, with the rest retrieved from reference TRBV5-1 and TRBJ2-7, is KAGVTQTPRYLIKTRGQQVTLSCSPISGHRSVSWYQQTPGQGLQFLFEYFSETQRNKGNFPGRFSGRQFSNSRSEMNVSTLELGDSALYLCASSLAQGSYEQYFGPGTRLTVT.

In this sample, this clone turned up a few times. The chain joins TRBV4-1 to TRBJ2-7, with D tentatively TRBD1 (6 bases). Germline lookup yields CDR1 MGHRA and CDR2 YSYEKL. Trimming took 3 bases from V and 4 from J, leaving 19 bases between them. The CDR3 length is 16 residues. CDR3 amino acids: CASSHNRDKASYEQYF. CDR3 sequence (DNA): TGCGCCAGCAGCCATAACCGGGACAAAGCCTCTTACGAGCAGTACTTC.

The CDR3 bases are TGTGCCTGGAGTGTAGTAGACTCTCCGAACGCAGATACGCAGTATTTT. This sequence encodes CAWSVVDSPNADTQYF. The chain combines TRBV30 with TRBJ2-3; no firm D call. The CDR3 is 16 amino acids. The germline V and J ends were trimmed by 0 bases and 4 bases, with 17 bases remaining between them. Germline V gene lookup returns CDR1 GTSNPN and CDR2 SVGIG (reference sequence).

The V gene is TRBV13, the J gene TRBJ1-2, with unresolved D. The CDR3 is 12 residues long. Germline values: CDR1 PRHDT, CDR2 FYEKMQ (reference sequence). Trimming took 1 base from V and 5 from J, leaving 5 bases between them. The CDR3 reads CASSLDPYGYTF. The CDR3, as DNA: TGTGCCAGCAGCTTAGATCCGTATGGCTACACCTTC.

This chain joins TRBV4-2 and TRBJ1-5; TRBD1 matches 10 bases. The CDR3 extends over 15 amino acids. In germline, CDR1 is LGHNA, CDR2 YNFKEQ. The J segment lost 5 bases and the V segment lost 2 bases, leaving 3 bases of the junction unmatched. The CDR3: CASSQPDRGDQPQHF. The CDR3 bases are TGTGCCAGCAGCCAACCGGACAGGGGGGATCAGCCCCAGCATTTT.

J is TRBJ2-2 and V is TRBV7-3, with D perhaps TRBD2 (6 bases). The V and J ends lost 4 bases and 2 bases respectively, with 11 bases between them. Germline lookup yields CDR1 SGHTA and CDR2 FQGTGA. This CDR3 has 15 residues. CDR3 region: CASSSRRGNTGELFF. Written as DNA, the CDR3 is TGTGCCAGCAGCTCCCGGAGGGGTAACACCGGGGAGCTGTTTTTT. The full variable domain, in which reference TRBV7-3 and TRBJ2-2 provide the parts outside the CDR3, is GAGVSQTPSNKVTEKGKYVELRCDPISGHTALYWYRQSLGQGPEFLIYFQGTGAADDSGLPNDRFFAVRPEGSVSTLKIQRTERGDSAVYLCASSSRRGNTGELFFGEGSRLTVL.

The chain links TRBV7-8 to TRBJ2-1; 7 bases are shared with TRBD2. The CDR3 loop spans 17 amino acids. Per germline, CDR1 SGHVS and CDR2 FQNEAQ. V shed 7 bases, J shed 0 bases, and the junction held 12 bases outside the gene matches. CDR3 protein: CASTPLGGSASYNEQFF. The CDR3 DNA reads TGTGCCAGCACCCCATTGGGCGGGAGTGCCTCCTACAATGAGCAGTTCTTC.

This chain uses TRBV5-5 with TRBJ1-6, with TRBD1 matching 8 bases. The CDR3 contains 15 residues. Per germline, CDR1 SGHKS and CDR2 YYEKEE (reference sequence). Trimming cost V 6 bases and J 7 bases; bases outside gene matches: 9. The CDR3 DNA reads TGTGCCAGCACCTTCCTGCAGGGGGCCAATTCACCCCTCCACTTT. This encodes CASTFLQGANSPLHF.

Worth noting for this clone: In the same sample, other DNA sequences code for this CDR3. The chain employs TRBV7-3 and TRBJ2-3; no clear D. Germline loops: CDR1 SGHTA, CDR2 FQGTGA. The CDR3 spans 12 residues. The V end lost 5 bases, the J end lost 5 bases, and 8 bases lay between the germline ends. The CDR3 DNA follows: TGTGCCAGCAGCCTCAGTCGAGATACGCAGTATTTT. Translating gives CASSLSRDTQYF. Full variable domain (remainder filled in from reference TRBV7-3 and TRBJ2-3): GAGVSQTPSNKVTEKGKYVELRCDPISGHTALYWYRQSLGQGPEFLIYFQGTGAADDSGLPNDRFFAVRPEGSVSTLKIQRTERGDSAVYLCASSLSRDTQYFGPGTRLTVL.

The chain uses TRBV18 and TRBJ1-1; 8 positions agree with TRBD1. Trimming at V came to 3 bases and at J to 2 bases, leaving 5 bases not matched to a gene. From germline, CDR1 is KGHSH and CDR2 LQKENI. There are 15 residues in the CDR3. The CDR3 DNA reads as TGTGCCAGCTCACCGACAGGGGCGGGAAACACTGAAGCTTTCTTT. Protein product: CASSPTGAGNTEAFF. The full variable domain, completed using reference TRBV18 and TRBJ1-1, is NAGVMQNPRHLVRRRGQEARLRCSPMKGHSHVYWYRQLPEEGLKFMVYLQKENIIDESGMPKERFSAEFPKEGPSILRIQQVVRGDSAAYFCASSPTGAGNTEAFFGQGTRLTVV.

The rearrangement links TRBV6-1 to TRBJ2-7, with D possibly matching TRBD2 (6 bases). The germline CDR1 and CDR2 sequences are MNHNS and SASEGT. V was clipped by 2 bases and J by 1 base, with 12 bases between them. CDR3 length equals 15 residues. CDR3 sequence reads: CASSELVAGSYEQYF. In nucleotides, the CDR3 is TGTGCCAGCAGTGAACTTGTCGCGGGATCCTACGAGCAGTACTTC.

This chain uses TRBV5-1 with TRBJ2-2, with D unresolved. CDR3 length: 16 amino acids. V dropped 3 bases and J dropped 2 bases, with 14 bases sitting between them. Germline loops: CDR1 SGHRS, CDR2 YFSETQ. The CDR3 here is CASSSTRSPNTGELFF. The CDR3 coding sequence is TGCGCCAGCAGCTCTACCAGGTCCCCAAACACCGGGGAGCTGTTTTTT.

The rearrangement uses TRBV4-1 and TRBJ1-1; TRBD1 matches at 8 bases. The CDR3 sequence is 17 residues long. CDR1 and CDR2 from the germline V gene are MGHRA and YSYEKL. V lost 1 base and J lost 0; bases outside the gene matches: 7. CDR3 protein: CASSQARDRLLNTEAFF. For the CDR3, the DNA is TGCGCCAGCAGCCAAGCGAGGGACAGGTTACTGAACACTGAAGCTTTCTTT.

The chain employs TRBV10-3 and TRBJ2-7, with 7 bases identical to TRBD1. The germline V gene has CDR1 ENHRY and CDR2 SYGVKD. V lost 3 bases and J lost 2; bases outside the gene matches: 7. This CDR3 has 15 residues. DNA for the CDR3: TGTGCCATCAGTGATGACAGGGTCCACCCCTACGAGCAGTACTTC. Translated: CAISDDRVHPYEQYF.